The rows below give T cell receptor beta chains drawn from one sample of a study of brain T cells in children with intractable seizures. Assay used: immunoSEQ multiplex PCR; TCRdb lists only in-frame clones, some missing. Altogether 300,000 to 400,000 clones are present, approximately 93% being singletons, with the ten largest covering under 7%. Sequenced here: peripheral blood, sampled 4 to 5 months after surgery. The receptor set was obtained from a boy under three years old with tuberous sclerosis and intractable seizures. Each CDR3 is given with its conserved first and last residue. The D gene is left open where the match is weak. The size entry is marked missing in some rows and otherwise reads once, few, many or a size class.

TRBD1	TRBV30	TRBJ1-6	NA	TGTGCCTGGAGTGGGGACAGGGTCTATAATTCACCCCTCCACTTT	CAWSGDRVYNSPLHF
NA	TRBV7-9	TRBJ1-6	few	TGTGCCAGCAGCCTAGGGGACAATCCCCTCCACTTT	CASSLGDNPLHF
NA	TRBV7-9	TRBJ2-3	NA	TGTGCCAGTACCCCGAAAGAGCTCGCGGGCACAGATACGCAGTATTTT	CASTPKELAGTDTQYF
NA	TRBV6-5	TRBJ1-1	NA	TGTGCCAGCAGTCGTCCCTATGGGTACACTGAAGCTTTCTTT	CASSRPYGYTEAFF
NA	TRBV15	TRBJ2-5	NA	TGTGCCACCAGCAGAGATCTCTACAGGGGAGGGCAAGAGACCCAGTACTTC	CATSRDLYRGGQETQYF
TRBD2	TRBV7-9	TRBJ2-1	NA	TGTGCCAGCAGCTTAGGTAGAATACTAGCGGGGAACAATGAGCAGTTCTTC	CASSLGRILAGNNEQFF
NA	TRBV30	TRBJ2-7	NA	TGTGCCTGGAGTGTCCGAGGAGGGGCGGGCGAGCAGTACTTC	CAWSVRGGAGEQYF
NA	TRBV2	TRBJ1-1	NA	TGTGCCAGCAGTGACAGGGAGAACACTGAAGCTTTCTTT	CASSDRENTEAFF
TRBD1	TRBV5-6	TRBJ2-1	NA	TGTGCCAGCAGCGGGGGACAGGGGGCGTGGGAGCAGTTCTTC	CASSGGQGAWEQFF
NA	TRBV6-6	TRBJ1-1	NA	TGTGCCAGCAGTTACCGGTTGAACACTGAAGCTTTCTTT	CASSYRLNTEAFF
TRBD1	TRBV6-5	TRBJ2-2	NA	TGTGCCAGCAGCCCACAGGGGATCGACGGGGAGCTGTTTTTT	CASSPQGIDGELFF
TRBD2	TRBV3-1/TRBV3-2	TRBJ2-7	NA	TGTGCCAGCAGCCAGGGTAGCGGGGGGTCCTACGAGCAGTACTTC	CASSQGSGGSYEQYF
NA	TRBV12-3/TRBV12-4	TRBJ2-7	NA	TGTGCCAGCAGTTTAAGGACAGATGGGCAGTACTTC	CASSLRTDGQYF
NA	TRBV7-2	TRBJ2-2	once	TGTGCCAGCAGCCCCAGGGACTCATTGAACACCGGGGAGCTGTTTTTT	CASSPRDSLNTGELFF
NA	TRBV28	TRBJ2-7	NA	TGTGCCAGCTCTAGGAGGGGGGCTTTGATAGACGAGCAGTACTTC	CASSRRGALIDEQYF
NA	TRBV29-1	TRBJ2-3	NA	TGCAGCGTTGAGGACAGTGGGGCAGATACGCAGTATTTT	CSVEDSGADTQYF
NA	TRBV3-1/TRBV3-2	TRBJ2-3	NA	TGTGCCAGCAGCCTACTAGTTTCCCGAGATACGCAGTATTTT	CASSLLVSRDTQYF
NA	TRBV11-2	TRBJ1-4	NA	TGTGCCAGCAGCTTAGGAAGCGAGTATACCAATGAAAAACTGTTTTTT	CASSLGSEYTNEKLFF
NA	TRBV4-2	TRBJ2-5	NA	TGTGCCAGCAGCCCTCAAAAAGGTTGGGAAGAGACCCAGTACTTC	CASSPQKGWEETQYF
NA	TRBV11-2	TRBJ2-3	NA	TGTGCCAGCAGCTTCGGGCTGATCACAGATACGCAGTATTTT	CASSFGLITDTQYF
NA	TRBV7-3	TRBJ2-5	NA	TGTGCCAGCAGCTTTTCTGATGGGGAGACCCAGTACTTC	CASSFSDGETQYF
NA	TRBV2	TRBJ1-1	NA	TGTGCCAGCAATATGGGGCACATGAACACTGAAGCTTTCTTT	CASNMGHMNTEAFF
NA	TRBV7-3	TRBJ1-1	NA	TGTGCCAGCAGCTTACGTCCGGGGGACACTGAAGCTTTCTTT	CASSLRPGDTEAFF
NA	TRBV10-3	TRBJ2-7	NA	TGTGCCATCAGTGAGTCAGAAGACGAGCAGTACTTC	CAISESEDEQYF
NA	TRBV28	TRBJ1-2	NA	TGTGCCAGCAGTTTGTGGCGAGCAGGTGTAGCTAACTATGGCTACACCTTC	CASSLWRAGVANYGYTF
NA	TRBV29-1	TRBJ2-7	NA	TGCAGCGTCAAAGGGCGGGGCTACGAGCAGTACTTC	CSVKGRGYEQYF
NA	TRBV12-3/TRBV12-4	TRBJ2-7	NA	TGTGCCAGCAGTGCAGGGTTCGGCTACGAGCAGTACTTC	CASSAGFGYEQYF
TRBD1	TRBV19	TRBJ2-2	NA	TGTGCCAGTACCCAGGGGGCTTCGTACACCGGGGAGCTGTTTTTT	CASTQGASYTGELFF
NA	TRBV4-1	TRBJ1-4	NA	TGCGCCAGCAGCCAAGCTAGGCAGACTAATGAAAAACTGTTTTTT	CASSQARQTNEKLFF
TRBD2	TRBV10-3	TRBJ2-3	NA	TGTGCCATCAAGGGACTAGCGGGGGGGCAGGGCACAGATACGCAGTATTTT	CAIKGLAGGQGTDTQYF
NA	TRBV24-1	TRBJ1-6	NA	TGTGCCACCAGTGACCCTAAAGTCGGCTCACCCCTCCACTTT	CATSDPKVGSPLHF
NA	TRBV3-1/TRBV3-2	TRBJ1-3	NA	TGTGCCAGCAGCCCCCTTGCGGGGCACGGAAACACCATATATTTT	CASSPLAGHGNTIYF
NA	TRBV7-2	TRBJ2-5	NA	TGTGCCAGCAGCTTAGCGGAAGAAGAGACCCAGTACTTC	CASSLAEEETQYF
NA	TRBV28	TRBJ1-4	NA	TGTGCCAGCACCACCCCGGGACAAAAAAATGAAAAACTGTTTTTT	CASTTPGQKNEKLFF
TRBD1	TRBV19	TRBJ1-1	NA	TGTGCCAGTAGTATCGGGACAGCTAACACTGAAGCTTTCTTT	CASSIGTANTEAFF
TRBD2	TRBV7-2	TRBJ2-5	NA	TGTGCCAGCAGCCCGGGACTAAAGCAAGAGACCCAGTACTTC	CASSPGLKQETQYF
NA	TRBV7-9	TRBJ1-2	NA	TGTGCCAGCAGTTTAAGCAGGGGTCCAGGTGGTGGCTACACCTTC	CASSLSRGPGGGYTF